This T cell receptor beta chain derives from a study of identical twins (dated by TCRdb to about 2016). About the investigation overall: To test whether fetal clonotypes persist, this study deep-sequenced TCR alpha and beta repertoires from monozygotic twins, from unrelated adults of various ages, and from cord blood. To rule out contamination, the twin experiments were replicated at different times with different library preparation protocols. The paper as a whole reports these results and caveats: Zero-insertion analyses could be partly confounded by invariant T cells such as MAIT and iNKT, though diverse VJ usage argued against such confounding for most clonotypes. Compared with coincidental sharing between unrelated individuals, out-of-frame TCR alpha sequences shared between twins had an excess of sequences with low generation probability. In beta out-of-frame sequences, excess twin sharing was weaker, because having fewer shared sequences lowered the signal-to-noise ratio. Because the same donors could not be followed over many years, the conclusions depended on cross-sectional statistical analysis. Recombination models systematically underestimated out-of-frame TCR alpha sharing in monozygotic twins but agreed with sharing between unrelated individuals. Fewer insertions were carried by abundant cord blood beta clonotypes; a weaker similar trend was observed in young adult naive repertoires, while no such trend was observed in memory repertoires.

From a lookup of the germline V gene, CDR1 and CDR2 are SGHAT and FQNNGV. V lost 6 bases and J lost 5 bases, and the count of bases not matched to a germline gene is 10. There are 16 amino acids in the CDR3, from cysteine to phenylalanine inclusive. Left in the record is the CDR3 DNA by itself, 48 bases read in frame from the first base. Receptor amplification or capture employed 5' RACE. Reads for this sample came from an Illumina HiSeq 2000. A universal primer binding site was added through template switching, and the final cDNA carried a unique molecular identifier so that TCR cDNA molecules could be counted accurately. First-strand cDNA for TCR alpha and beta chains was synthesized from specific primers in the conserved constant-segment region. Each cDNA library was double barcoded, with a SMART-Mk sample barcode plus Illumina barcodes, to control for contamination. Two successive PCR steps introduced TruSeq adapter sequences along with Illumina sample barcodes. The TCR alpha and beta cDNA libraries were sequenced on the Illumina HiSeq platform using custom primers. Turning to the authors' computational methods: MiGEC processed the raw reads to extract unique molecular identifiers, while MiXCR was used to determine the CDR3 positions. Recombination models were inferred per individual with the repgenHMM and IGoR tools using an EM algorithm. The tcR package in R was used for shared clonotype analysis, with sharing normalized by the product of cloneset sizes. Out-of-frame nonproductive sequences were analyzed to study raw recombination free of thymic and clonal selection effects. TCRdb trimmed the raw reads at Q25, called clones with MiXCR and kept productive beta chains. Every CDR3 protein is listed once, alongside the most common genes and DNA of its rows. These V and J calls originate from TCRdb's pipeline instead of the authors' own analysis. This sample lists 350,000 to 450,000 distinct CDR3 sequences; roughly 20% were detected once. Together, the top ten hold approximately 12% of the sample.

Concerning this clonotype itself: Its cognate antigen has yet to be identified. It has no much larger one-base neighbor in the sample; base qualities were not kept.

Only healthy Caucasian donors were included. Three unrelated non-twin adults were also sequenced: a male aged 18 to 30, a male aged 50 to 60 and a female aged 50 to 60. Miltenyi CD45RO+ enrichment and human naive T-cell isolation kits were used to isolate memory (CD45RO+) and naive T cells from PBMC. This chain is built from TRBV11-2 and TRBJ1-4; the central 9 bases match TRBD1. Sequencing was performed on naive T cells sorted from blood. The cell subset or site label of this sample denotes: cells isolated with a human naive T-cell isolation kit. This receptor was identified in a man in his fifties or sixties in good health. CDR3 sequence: CASRADGTGQNEKLFF. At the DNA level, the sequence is TGTGCCAGCAGAGCAGATGGGACAGGGCAAAATGAAAAACTGTTTTTT.